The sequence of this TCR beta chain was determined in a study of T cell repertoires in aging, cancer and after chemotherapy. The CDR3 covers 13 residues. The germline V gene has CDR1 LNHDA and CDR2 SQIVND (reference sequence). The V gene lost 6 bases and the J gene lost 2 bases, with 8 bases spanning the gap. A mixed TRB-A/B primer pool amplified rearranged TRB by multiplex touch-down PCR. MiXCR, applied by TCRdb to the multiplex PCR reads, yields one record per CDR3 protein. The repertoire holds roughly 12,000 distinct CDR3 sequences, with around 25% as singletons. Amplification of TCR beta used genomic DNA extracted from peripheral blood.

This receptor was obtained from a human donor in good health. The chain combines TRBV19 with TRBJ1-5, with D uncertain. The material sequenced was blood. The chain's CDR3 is CASRRQGNQPQHF. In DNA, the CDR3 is TGTGCCAGTAGGCGACAAGGCAATCAGCCCCAGCATTTT.